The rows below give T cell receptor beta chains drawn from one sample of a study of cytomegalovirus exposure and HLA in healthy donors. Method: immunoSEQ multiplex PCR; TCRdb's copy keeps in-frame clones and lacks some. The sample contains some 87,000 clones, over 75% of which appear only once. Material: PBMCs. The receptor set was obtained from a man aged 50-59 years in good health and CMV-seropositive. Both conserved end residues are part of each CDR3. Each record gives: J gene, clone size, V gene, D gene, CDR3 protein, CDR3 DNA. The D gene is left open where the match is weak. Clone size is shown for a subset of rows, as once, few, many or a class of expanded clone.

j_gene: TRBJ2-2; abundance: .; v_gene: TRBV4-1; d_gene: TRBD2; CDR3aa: CASSQWGGEGTGELFF; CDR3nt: TGCGCCAGCAGCCAATGGGGGGGGGAGGGCACCGGGGAGCTGTTTTTT
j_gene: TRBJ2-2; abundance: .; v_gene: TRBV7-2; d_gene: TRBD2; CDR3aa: CASSLSVLAGGPTGELFF; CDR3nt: TGTGCCAGCAGCTTATCGGTGCTAGCGGGGGGGCCCACCGGGGAGCTGTTTTTT
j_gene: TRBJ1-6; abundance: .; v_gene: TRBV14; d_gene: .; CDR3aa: CASSQGQGNSPLHF; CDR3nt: TGTGCCAGCAGCCAAGGGCAGGGCAACTCACCCCTCCACTTT
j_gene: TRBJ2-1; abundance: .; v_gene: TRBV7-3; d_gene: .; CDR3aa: CASSLSPAGEQFF; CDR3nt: TGTGCCAGCAGCTTATCCCCCGCGGGCGAGCAGTTCTTC
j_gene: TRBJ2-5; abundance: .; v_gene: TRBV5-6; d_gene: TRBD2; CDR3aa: CASSLGLAGGGETQYF; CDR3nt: TGTGCCAGCAGCTTGGGACTAGCGGGGGGAGGAGAGACCCAGTACTTC
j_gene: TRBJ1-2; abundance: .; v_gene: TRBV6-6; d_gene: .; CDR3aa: CASSFPPGGNYGYTF; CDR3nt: TGTGCCAGCAGTTTCCCTCCCGGGGGTAACTATGGCTACACCTTC
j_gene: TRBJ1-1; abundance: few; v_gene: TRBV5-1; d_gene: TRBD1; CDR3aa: CASRQGLNTEAFF; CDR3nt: TGCGCCAGTAGACAGGGGCTAAACACTGAAGCTTTCTTT
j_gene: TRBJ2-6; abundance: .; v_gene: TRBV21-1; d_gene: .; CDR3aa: CASSNRTGACSGANVLTF; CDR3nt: TGTGCCAGCAGCAACCGGACAGGGGCCTGCTCTGGGGCCAACGTCCTGACTTTC
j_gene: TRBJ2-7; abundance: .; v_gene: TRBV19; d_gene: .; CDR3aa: CASSNFLGSYEQYF; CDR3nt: TGTGCCAGTAGTAATTTCCTCGGTTCCTACGAGCAGTACTTC
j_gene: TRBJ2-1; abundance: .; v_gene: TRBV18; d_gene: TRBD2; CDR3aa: CASSPPSGRGYNEQFF; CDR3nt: TGTGCCAGCTCACCACCGAGTGGGAGGGGTTACAATGAGCAGTTCTTC
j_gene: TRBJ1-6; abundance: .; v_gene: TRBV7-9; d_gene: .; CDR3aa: CASSPPEQPNSPLHF; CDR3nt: TGTGCCAGCAGCCCCCCTGAACAGCCAAATTCACCCCTCCACTTT
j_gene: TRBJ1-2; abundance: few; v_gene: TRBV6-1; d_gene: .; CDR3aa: CASSERGPTYYTF; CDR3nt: TGTGCCAGCAGTGAACGAGGGCCGACATACTACACCTTC
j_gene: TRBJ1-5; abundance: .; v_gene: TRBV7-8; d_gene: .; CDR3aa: CASSLLGGSSNQPQHF; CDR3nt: TGTGCCAGCAGCTTATTAGGGGGTAGCAGCAATCAGCCCCAGCATTTT
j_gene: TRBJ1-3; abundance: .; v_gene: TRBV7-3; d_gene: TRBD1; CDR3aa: CASSLMGQASSGNTIYF; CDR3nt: TGTGCCAGCAGCTTAATGGGACAGGCTAGCTCTGGAAACACCATATATTTT
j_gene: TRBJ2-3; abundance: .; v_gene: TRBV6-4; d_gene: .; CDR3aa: CASSPDSATDTQYF; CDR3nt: TGTGCCAGCAGTCCCGACAGCGCAACAGATACGCAGTATTTT
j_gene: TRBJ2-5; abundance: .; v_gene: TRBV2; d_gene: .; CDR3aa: CASSEGGGVETQYF; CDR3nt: TGTGCCAGCAGTGAAGGGGGCGGGGTAGAGACCCAGTACTTC
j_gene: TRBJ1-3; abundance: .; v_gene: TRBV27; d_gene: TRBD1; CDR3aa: CASSSGGSGNTIYF; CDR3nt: TGTGCCAGCAGCTCAGGGGGGTCTGGAAACACCATATATTTT
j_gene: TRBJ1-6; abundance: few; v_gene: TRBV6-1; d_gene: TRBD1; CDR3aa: CASSDPGRGLRTPLHF; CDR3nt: TGTGCCAGCAGTGACCCGGGCAGGGGGCTCAGGACACCCCTCCACTTT
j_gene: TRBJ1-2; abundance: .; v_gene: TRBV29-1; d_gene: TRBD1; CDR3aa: CSDDRGCGYTF; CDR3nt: TGCAGCGACGACAGGGGGTGTGGCTACACCTTC
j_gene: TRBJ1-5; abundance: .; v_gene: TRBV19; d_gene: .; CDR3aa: CASSNRQASNQPQNF; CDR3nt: TGTGCCAGTAGTAACCGACAGGCTAGCAATCAGCCCCAGAATTTT
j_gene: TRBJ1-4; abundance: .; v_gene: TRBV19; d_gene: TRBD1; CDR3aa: CASSPGQGTEKLFF; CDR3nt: TGTGCCAGTAGTCCCGGACAGGGAACTGAAAAACTGTTTTTT
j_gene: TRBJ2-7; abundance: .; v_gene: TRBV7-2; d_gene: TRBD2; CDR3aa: CASSSSPSGGRYEQYF; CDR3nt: TGTGCCAGCAGCTCCTCCCCTAGCGGGGGGCGCTACGAGCAGTACTTC
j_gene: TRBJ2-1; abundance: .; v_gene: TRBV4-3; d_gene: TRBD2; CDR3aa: CASSQRSGGYNEQFF; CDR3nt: TGCGCCAGCAGCCAAAGAAGCGGGGGGTACAATGAGCAGTTCTTC
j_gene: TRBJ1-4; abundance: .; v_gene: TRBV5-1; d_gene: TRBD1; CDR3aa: CASSPGQGLSTNEKLFF; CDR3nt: TGCGCCAGCAGCCCGGGACAGGGGTTGTCAACTAATGAAAAACTGTTTTTT
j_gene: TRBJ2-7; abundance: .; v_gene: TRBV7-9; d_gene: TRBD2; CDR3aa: CASSWGLAGGNEQYF; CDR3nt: TGTGCCAGCAGCTGGGGACTAGCGGGGGGGAACGAGCAGTACTTC
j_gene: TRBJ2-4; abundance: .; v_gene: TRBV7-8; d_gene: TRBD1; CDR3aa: CASSAGTGTAKNIQYF; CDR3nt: TGTGCCAGCAGCGCCGGGACAGGGACGGCCAAAAACATTCAGTACTTC
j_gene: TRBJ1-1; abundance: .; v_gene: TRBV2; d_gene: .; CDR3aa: CASSPQGFTEAFF; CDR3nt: TGTGCCAGCAGTCCCCAGGGTTTCACTGAAGCTTTCTTT
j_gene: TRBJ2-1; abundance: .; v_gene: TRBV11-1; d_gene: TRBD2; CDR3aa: CASSLGAGGPSNEQFF; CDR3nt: TGTGCCAGCAGCTTAGGAGCGGGGGGGCCAAGCAATGAGCAGTTCTTC
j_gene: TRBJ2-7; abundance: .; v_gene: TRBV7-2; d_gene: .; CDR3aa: CASSLAARYEQYF; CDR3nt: TGTGCCAGCAGCTTAGCGGCCAGGTACGAGCAGTACTTC
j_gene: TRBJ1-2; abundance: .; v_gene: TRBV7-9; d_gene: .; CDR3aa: CASSPYATGHSLGYTF; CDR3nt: TGTGCCAGCAGCCCTTACGCGACAGGACACAGCTTGGGCTACACCTTC
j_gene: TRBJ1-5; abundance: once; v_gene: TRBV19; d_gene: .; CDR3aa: CASSLRDQPQHF; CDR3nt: TGTGCCAGTAGTCTGAGAGATCAGCCCCAGCATTTT
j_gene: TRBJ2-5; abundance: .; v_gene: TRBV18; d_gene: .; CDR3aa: CASSLSSWGETQYF; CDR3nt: TGTGCCAGCTCACTGTCTAGCTGGGGAGAGACCCAGTACTTC
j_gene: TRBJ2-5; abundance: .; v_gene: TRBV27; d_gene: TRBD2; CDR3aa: CASSFFGGYQETQYF; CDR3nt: TGTGCCAGCAGTTTTTTCGGGGGGTACCAAGAGACCCAGTACTTC
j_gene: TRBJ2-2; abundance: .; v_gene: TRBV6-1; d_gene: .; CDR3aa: CASSERAGIAGELFF; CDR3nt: TGTGCCAGCAGTGAACGAGCAGGCATCGCCGGGGAGCTGTTTTTT
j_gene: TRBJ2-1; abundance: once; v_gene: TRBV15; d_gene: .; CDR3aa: CATSRVPELARNEQFF; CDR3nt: TGTGCCACCAGCAGAGTCCCAGAGCTAGCTAGGAATGAGCAGTTCTTC
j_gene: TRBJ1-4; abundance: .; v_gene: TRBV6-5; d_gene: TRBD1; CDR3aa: CASSYTTGTNEKLFF; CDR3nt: TGTGCCAGCAGTTACACGACAGGGACAAATGAAAAACTGTTTTTT
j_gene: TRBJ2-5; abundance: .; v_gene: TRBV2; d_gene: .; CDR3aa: CASSEEEQGAVETQYF; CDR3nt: TGTGCCAGCAGTGAAGAAGAACAGGGCGCGGTAGAGACCCAGTACTTC
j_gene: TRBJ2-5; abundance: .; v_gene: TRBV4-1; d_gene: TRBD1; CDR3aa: CASSQDGTGYGETQYF; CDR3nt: TGCGCCAGCAGCCAAGATGGGACAGGGTACGGGGAGACCCAGTACTTC
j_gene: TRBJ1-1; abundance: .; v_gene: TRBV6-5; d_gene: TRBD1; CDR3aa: CASSYTDRGGTEAFF; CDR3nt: TGTGCCAGCAGTTACACAGACAGGGGTGGCACTGAAGCTTTCTTT
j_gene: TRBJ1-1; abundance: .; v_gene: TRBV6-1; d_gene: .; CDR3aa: CASSEHMNTEAFF; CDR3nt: TGTGCCAGCAGTGAACACATGAACACTGAAGCTTTCTTT
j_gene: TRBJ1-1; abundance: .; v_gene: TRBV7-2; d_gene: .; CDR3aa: CASSFEARDTEAFF; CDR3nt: TGTGCCAGCAGCTTCGAAGCAAGAGATACTGAAGCTTTCTTT
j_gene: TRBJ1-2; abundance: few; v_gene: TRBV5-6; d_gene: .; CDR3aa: CASSLPGQLYGYTF; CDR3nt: TGTGCCAGCAGTCTCCCCGGACAGCTCTATGGCTACACCTTC
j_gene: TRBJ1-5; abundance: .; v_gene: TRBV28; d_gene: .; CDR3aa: CASSFRAPNQPQHF; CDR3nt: TGTGCCAGCAGTTTCAGGGCTCCCAATCAGCCCCAGCATTTT
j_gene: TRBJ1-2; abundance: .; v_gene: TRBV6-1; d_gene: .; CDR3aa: CASSENLGGYGYTF; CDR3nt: TGTGCCAGCAGTGAGAACCTGGGGGGCTATGGCTACACCTTC
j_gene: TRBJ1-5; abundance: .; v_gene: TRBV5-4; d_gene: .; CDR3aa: CASSPEGGNQPQHF; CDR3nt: TGTGCCAGCAGCCCGGAAGGGGGCAATCAGCCCCAGCATTTT
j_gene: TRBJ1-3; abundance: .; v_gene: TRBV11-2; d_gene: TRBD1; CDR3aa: CASSHNQGQFSGNTIYF; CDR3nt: TGTGCCAGCAGCCACAATCAGGGACAGTTCTCTGGAAACACCATATATTTT
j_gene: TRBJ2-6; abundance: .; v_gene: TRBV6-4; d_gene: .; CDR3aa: CASWTPPSGANVLTF; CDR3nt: TGTGCCAGTTGGACACCTCCCTCTGGGGCCAACGTCCTGACTTTC
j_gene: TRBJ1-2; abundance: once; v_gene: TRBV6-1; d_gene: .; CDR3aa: CASSETTGDTYGYTF; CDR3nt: TGTGCCAGCAGTGAAACAACAGGAGATACTTATGGCTACACCTTC
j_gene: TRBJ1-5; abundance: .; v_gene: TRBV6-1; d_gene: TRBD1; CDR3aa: CASSETPWTGTSNQPQHF; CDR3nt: TGTGCCAGCAGTGAGACCCCTTGGACAGGAACTAGCAATCAGCCCCAGCATTTT
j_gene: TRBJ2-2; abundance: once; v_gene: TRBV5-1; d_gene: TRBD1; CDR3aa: CASSLGQEKTGELFF; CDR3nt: TGCGCCAGCAGCCTGGGACAGGAGAAAACCGGGGAGCTGTTTTTT
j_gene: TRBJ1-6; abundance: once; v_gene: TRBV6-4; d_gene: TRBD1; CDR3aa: CASSDRPGGSPLHF; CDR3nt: TGTGCCAGCAGTGACAGGCCAGGGGGATCACCCCTCCACTTT
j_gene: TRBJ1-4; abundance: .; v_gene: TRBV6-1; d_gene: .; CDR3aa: CASSEPGGGEKLFF; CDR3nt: TGTGCCAGCAGTGAACCCGGAGGAGGGGAAAAACTGTTTTTT
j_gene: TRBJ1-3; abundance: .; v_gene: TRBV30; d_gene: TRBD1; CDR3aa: CALLDRGPSSGNTIYF; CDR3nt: TGTGCCTTACTGGACAGGGGACCGTCCTCTGGAAACACCATATATTTT
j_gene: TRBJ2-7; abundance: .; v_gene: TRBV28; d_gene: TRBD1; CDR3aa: CASSGDSAYEQYF; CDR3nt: TGTGCCAGCAGTGGGGACAGCGCCTACGAGCAGTACTTC